The rows below give T cell receptor beta chains drawn from one sample of a study of cytomegalovirus exposure and HLA in healthy donors. Profiling relied on immunoSEQ multiplex PCR, and the TCRdb table lists in-frame clones only, not all of them. The sample includes about 140,000 clones, around four fifths of them seen just once. Sequences were obtained from PBMCs. The receptor source for this set is a woman younger than 45 in good health and CMV-seronegative. The CDR3 runs from the conserved cysteine through the conserved F or W. The D gene is left open where the match is weak. Expanded clones are given a class, and other clones once, few, many or no size at all.

>.|TRBJ1-6|TRBV30|.
CAWSSGGVNSPLHF
TGTGCCTGGAGTAGTGGGGGGGTTAATTCACCCCTCCACTTT
>once|TRBJ2-1|TRBV7-3|.
CASSLTGRNEQFF
TGTGCCAGCAGCCTCACAGGAAGGAATGAGCAGTTCTTC
>.|TRBJ1-1|TRBV19|TRBD1
CASRETGLPEAFF
TGTGCCAGTCGGGAGACAGGGCTGCCTGAAGCTTTCTTT
>.|TRBJ1-4|TRBV7-9|TRBD1
CASSVGQGADEKLFF
TGTGCCAGCAGCGTGGGACAGGGGGCTGATGAAAAACTGTTTTTT
>once|TRBJ2-7|TRBV6-6|TRBD1
CASSYGTGTYEQYF
TGTGCCAGCAGTTACGGGACAGGGACCTACGAGCAGTACTTC
>once|TRBJ1-6|TRBV28|TRBD1
CASSEDRNSVSPLHF
TGTGCCAGCAGCGAGGACAGGAACTCTGTTTCACCCCTCCACTTT
>.|TRBJ2-1|TRBV11-2|TRBD2
CASSSWSGGFYNEQFF
TGTGCCAGCAGCTCCTGGAGCGGGGGGTTCTACAATGAGCAGTTCTTC
>.|TRBJ2-1|TRBV10-2|.
CASRPGNSYNEQFF
TGCGCCAGCCGTCCGGGGAACTCCTACAATGAGCAGTTCTTC
>few|TRBJ2-7|TRBV4-1|.
CASSQIQDSLYEQYF
TGCGCCAGCAGCCAAATTCAAGACAGTCTCTACGAGCAGTACTTC
>.|TRBJ1-1|TRBV5-6|TRBD1
CASSLGTGTTSSQAFF
TGTGCCAGCAGTCTCGGGACAGGGACGACTTCTTCTCAAGCTTTCTTT
>few|TRBJ2-3|TRBV19|TRBD1
CASPDRGTDTQYF
TGTGCCAGTCCCGACAGGGGCACAGATACGCAGTATTTT
>.|TRBJ1-5|TRBV18|.
CASSAGLDQPQHF
TGTGCCAGCTCAGCAGGGCTCGATCAGCCCCAGCATTTT
>.|TRBJ1-1|TRBV28|TRBD1
CASSVRGAEAFF
TGTGCCAGCAGTGTCAGGGGGGCTGAAGCTTTCTTT
>.|TRBJ2-7|TRBV5-1|TRBD2
CASSLAASGGYEQYF
TGCGCCAGCAGCTTGGCCGCTAGCGGGGGCTACGAGCAGTACTTC
>once|TRBJ2-1|TRBV5-1|.
CASSLDPGGFNEQFF
TGCGCCAGCAGCTTGGACCCTGGGGGGTTCAATGAGCAGTTCTTC
>.|TRBJ2-6|TRBV4-3|.
CASSQEVTRSGANVLTF
TGCGCCAGCAGCCAAGAGGTCACGAGGTCTGGGGCCAACGTCCTGACTTTC
>.|TRBJ1-2|TRBV10-3|TRBD1
CAISQDRGPYGYTF
TGTGCCATCAGCCAGGACAGGGGGCCGTATGGCTACACCTTC
>.|TRBJ1-6|TRBV7-9|.
CASSFSRSANSPLHF
TGTGCCAGCAGCTTTAGCCGCTCAGCAAATTCACCCCTCCACTTT
>.|TRBJ1-2|TRBV29-1|TRBD1
CSVFPTSGGYGYTF
TGCAGCGTTTTTCCCACCTCAGGGGGATATGGCTACACCTTC
>.|TRBJ2-2|TRBV5-4|.
CASSLGRGLGTGELFF
TGTGCCAGCAGCTTGGGGAGGGGGCTAGGAACCGGGGAGCTGTTTTTT
>.|TRBJ1-5|TRBV4-1|TRBD1
CASSLDRGDQPQHF
TGCGCCAGCAGCCTGGACAGGGGGGATCAGCCCCAGCATTTT
>.|TRBJ1-4|TRBV5-5|.
CASSLEAGREKLFF
TGTGCCAGCAGCTTGGAGGCAGGGAGGGAAAAACTGTTTTTT
>.|TRBJ1-2|TRBV5-1|.
CASSPPGYGYTF
TGCGCCAGCAGCCCCCCGGGGTATGGCTACACCTTC
>.|TRBJ2-3|TRBV27|TRBD2
CASSPSGGGDPHTDTQYF
TGTGCCAGCAGCCCCAGCGGGGGGGGAGATCCCCACACAGATACGCAGTATTTT
>.|TRBJ1-3|TRBV5-1|TRBD1
CASAEGAFSGNTIYF
TGCGCCAGCGCGGAGGGGGCATTCTCTGGAAACACCATATATTTT
>.|TRBJ2-1|TRBV11-2|TRBD2
CAGSSGGSSYNEQFF
TGTGCCGGATCTAGCGGGGGAAGCTCCTACAATGAGCAGTTCTTC
>.|TRBJ1-2|TRBV5-4|.
CASSLGGGWDGYTF
TGTGCCAGCAGCTTGGGAGGAGGGTGGGATGGCTACACCTTC
>.|TRBJ1-4|TRBV5-1|.
CASSPEGEKLFF
TGCGCCAGCAGCCCTGAGGGTGAAAAACTGTTTTTT
>.|TRBJ2-7|TRBV5-6|.
CASSLGGVQQYF
TGTGCCAGCAGCTTGGGCGGCGTTCAGCAGTACTTC
>.|TRBJ2-3|TRBV5-1|TRBD2
CASSITSGGATDTQYF
TGCGCCAGCAGTATAACTAGCGGGGGGGCCACAGATACGCAGTATTTT
>.|TRBJ1-4|TRBV5-6|TRBD1
CASSLIGGAEEKLFF
TGTGCCAGCAGCTTGATAGGGGGCGCGGAGGAAAAACTGTTTTTT
>.|TRBJ1-1|TRBV9|.
CASSVRGGSEAFF
TGTGCCAGCAGCGTAAGGGGGGGGTCTGAAGCTTTCTTT
>.|TRBJ1-1|TRBV29-1|TRBD1
CSVEGGQGDMNTEAFF
TGCAGCGTTGAGGGGGGACAGGGGGACATGAACACTGAAGCTTTCTTT
>once|TRBJ2-2|TRBV9|.
CASSVRLPPGELFF
TGTGCCAGCAGCGTCAGATTGCCACCCGGGGAGCTGTTTTTT
>.|TRBJ2-7|TRBV5-1|.
CASSLTATYEQYF
TGCGCCAGCAGCTTGACAGCTACCTACGAGCAGTACTTC
>few|TRBJ2-1|TRBV2|TRBD2
CASRRLAGANNEQFF
TGTGCCAGCAGAAGACTAGCGGGGGCCAACAATGAGCAGTTCTTC
>.|TRBJ1-2|TRBV5-4|TRBD1
CASSGLTGDGYTF
TGTGCCAGCAGCGGACTGACAGGGGATGGCTACACCTTC
>.|TRBJ2-3|TRBV19|.
CASSNGQTTDTQYF
TGTGCCAGTAGTAACGGACAGACCACAGATACGCAGTATTTT
>.|TRBJ1-3|TRBV6-1|TRBD1
CASTLQGESGNTIYF
TGTGCCAGCACCCTACAGGGGGAATCTGGAAACACCATATATTTT
>few|TRBJ1-6|TRBV18|.
CASSPGADDSPLHF
TGTGCCAGCTCACCGGGGGCAGATGATTCACCCCTCCACTTT
>once|TRBJ2-7|TRBV30|TRBD1
CAWSARTGGPQYF
TGTGCCTGGAGCGCAAGGACAGGGGGGCCGCAGTACTTC
>.|TRBJ1-1|TRBV5-1|TRBD1
CASSTGQGVNTEAFF
TGCGCCAGCAGCACTGGACAGGGGGTGAACACTGAAGCTTTCTTT
>.|TRBJ1-2|TRBV7-2|.
CASSPGPGGYGYTF
TGTGCCAGCAGCCCGGGACCGGGGGGCTATGGCTACACCTTC
>.|TRBJ2-1|TRBV5-1|TRBD1
CASSWGQGKDEQFF
TGCGCCAGCAGCTGGGGACAGGGAAAAGATGAGCAGTTCTTC
>.|TRBJ2-5|TRBV2|.
CASSARQEETQYF
TGTGCCAGCAGTGCACGACAAGAAGAGACCCAGTACTTC
>.|TRBJ1-2|TRBV10-3|TRBD1
CAISRTGDGFYGYTF
TGTGCCATCAGCCGGACAGGGGACGGGTTCTATGGCTACACCTTC
>.|TRBJ2-1|TRBV28|.
CASSHVPLRRISYNEQFF
TGTGCCAGCAGCCACGTCCCCCTGAGGCGAATCTCCTACAATGAGCAGTTCTTC
>.|TRBJ2-3|TRBV6-1|.
CASSEAYVSADTQYF
TGTGCCAGCAGTGAAGCGTATGTGTCCGCAGATACGCAGTATTTT
>.|TRBJ1-6|TRBV6-5|.
CASSYSKVSQRAPLHF
TGTGCCAGCAGTTACTCGAAGGTGTCCCAGCGGGCACCCCTCCACTTT